Below, 25 T cell receptor beta chains from the same sample are listed, as sequenced in a study of read filtering for tumor transcriptome and immune sequencing. From 300 to 450 ng of RNA, a library with molecular barcoded alpha/delta and beta/gamma adaptors was made. TCRdb used MiXCR to reprocess the reads, holding one entry per CDR3 protein. There are 75,000 to 95,000 distinct CDR3 sequences in the sample; roughly a fifth occur only once, and roughly 11% lies in the top ten. The sequenced material came from a population of CD138-negative cells sorted from bone marrow. These receptors all stem from a donor at least 40 years old with multiple myeloma.

Notes on this clonotype: This CDR3 is missing its conserved last phenylalanine or tryptophan, likely due to a read error. The rearrangement links TRBV6-5 to TRBJ1-5; 7 positions agree with TRBD1. Germline CDR1 reads MNHEY; CDR2 reads SVGAGI. With V trimmed by 6 bases and J by 0 bases, 5 bases remained unmatched. This CDR3 spans 15 amino acids. In DNA, the CDR3 is TGTGCCAGCAGACCCAGGGGGAATAGCAATCAGCCCCAGCATTTG. Translation gives CASRPRGNSNQPQHL.

In regard to this clonotype: Because it lacks the conserved phenylalanine or tryptophan at the end, this CDR3 is likely a read error. The chain carries TRBV7-9 and TRBJ2-3, with TRBD1 matching over 7 bases. CDR3 length: 17 residues. In germline, CDR1 is SEHNR, CDR2 FQNEAQ (reference sequence). DNA for the CDR3: TGCGCCAGCACCACCCAACCTCAGGGGGTGAGCACAGATACGCAGTATTTA. Its protein product is CASTTQPQGVSTDTQYL.

Regarding this clonotype: This may stem from a read error, because a much larger clone lies one nucleotide away. Lacking the conserved final phenylalanine or tryptophan, this CDR3 likely reflects a read error. The chain has TRBV20-1 and TRBJ2-7; the D is unclear. The germline V gene has CDR1 DFQATT and CDR2 SNEGSKA (reference sequence). Trimming took 5 bases from V and 0 from J, leaving 14 bases between them. This CDR3 spans 14 amino acids. CDR3 bases: TGCAGTGCTCCCGGTAGGGCAAGCTCCTACGAGCAGTACCTC. It yields the protein CSAPGRASSYEQYL.

This clonotype showed up many times. This chain connects TRBV18 to TRBJ2-1; 8 nucleotides line up with TRBD1. The CDR3 runs to 15 residues. With V trimmed by 6 bases and J by 4 bases, 8 bases remained unmatched. Germline V gene sequence: CDR1 KGHSH, CDR2 LQKENI. The CDR3 protein is CASSPNRGVYNEQFF. Here the CDR3 DNA reads TGTGCCAGCTCTCCAAACAGGGGGGTTTACAATGAGCAGTTCTTC.

Remarks on this clonotype: Since a much larger clone is just one base distant, this may be a read error. The chain recombines TRBV28 with TRBJ2-7, with D perhaps TRBD2 (5 bases). The CDR3 spans 13 residues. Germline values: CDR1 MDHEN, CDR2 SYDVKM. CDR3 in DNA: TGTGCCAGCAGCCCCCTCCTAGCCTACGGGCAGTACTTC. Amino acids: CASSPLLAYGQYF.

There are many counts of this clonotype. The chain is built from TRBV28 and TRBJ1-1, with unresolved D. Germline V CDR1 and CDR2: MDHEN, SYDVKM. The CDR3 runs 12 residues. Trimming removed 2 bases from V and 10 bases from J, with 11 bases in between. The CDR3 reads CASSLRSAGAFF. CDR3 nucleotides: TGTGCCAGCAGTTTACGATCCGCGGGAGCTTTCTTT.

The rearrangement joins TRBV20-1 to TRBJ1-4, with TRBD1 as a possible D gene (5 bases). This CDR3 has 14 amino acids. V dropped 6 bases and J dropped 5 bases, with 16 bases sitting between them. Germline-derived CDR1 and CDR2 are DFQATT and SNEGSKA (reference sequence). Written as DNA, the CDR3 is TGCAGTGCACTTGAAGGTCAGGGCAATGAAAAACTGTTTTTT. It specifies CSALEGQGNEKLFF.

There are many counts of this clonotype. The chain is built from TRBV29-1 and TRBJ2-2; D might be TRBD2 (5 bases). CDR3 length: 14 residues. Trimming pared 1 base from V and 5 bases from J, leaving 11 bases between. Germline loops: CDR1 SQVTM, CDR2 ANQGSEA. The CDR3 loop reads CSVEVARGTGELFF. CDR3 in DNA: TGCAGCGTTGAAGTCGCCAGAGGGACCGGGGAGCTGTTTTTT.

A remark on this clonotype: Being one base from a much bigger clone, this may be a read error. The V call is TRBV18, the J call TRBJ1-1; no clear D. Germline assignment: CDR1 KGHSH and CDR2 LQKENI. The V end lost 5 bases, the J end lost 4 bases, and 20 bases lay between the germline ends. This CDR3 region has 16 residues. The CDR3: CASSEFGREKSTEAFF. CDR3 bases: TGTGCCAGCTCAGAGTTTGGAAGAGAAAAGTCCACTGAAGCTTTCTTT.

This clonotype has ten or more counts. The V and J genes are TRBV7-8 and TRBJ2-5, with 9 bases identical to TRBD2. V gave up 3 bases and J gave up 8 bases; unmatched junction bases: 7. Germline CDR1 and CDR2: SGHVS and FQNEAQ. The CDR3 is 14 residues long. CDR3 sequence reads: CASSFSAGGRTQYF. As DNA, the CDR3 is TGTGCCAGCAGCTTTTCAGCGGGGGGACGTACCCAGTACTTC.

This clonotype was recorded at least ten times. This sequence joins TRBV20-1 and TRBJ2-7; the match to TRBD2 covers 8 bases. V gave up 3 bases and J gave up 6 bases; unmatched junction bases: 7. The CDR3 has 13 residues. CDR1 and CDR2 (germline): DFQATT, SNEGSKA (reference sequence). The CDR3: CSARLAGLSEQYF. The CDR3 coding sequence is TGCAGTGCTAGGCTAGCGGGTCTAAGCGAGCAGTACTTC.

At least ten counts were recorded for this clonotype. The V call is TRBV4-1, the J call TRBJ2-3; 8 bases are a match to TRBD1. This CDR3 is built from 14 residues. V lost 3 bases and J lost 4; bases outside the gene matches: 3. Germline CDR1 is MGHRA and CDR2 is YSYEKL. The CDR3 loop is CASSHGQGSDTQYF. For the CDR3, the DNA is TGCGCCAGCAGCCACGGACAGGGATCAGATACGCAGTATTTT.

This clonotype was observed at least ten times. The genes are TRBV9 and TRBJ2-3, with TRBD2 matching 12 bases. The CDR3 spans 15 residues. Germline CDR1 reads SGDLS; CDR2 reads YYNGEE. J lost 5 bases, V lost 4 bases, and 5 bases had no gene match. The CDR3 protein is CASSPSGGALDTQYF. In nucleotides, the CDR3 is TGTGCCAGCAGCCCTAGCGGGGGGGCTTTAGATACGCAGTATTTT.

This clonotype was counted only a few times. The chain couples TRBV20-1 to TRBJ1-5, with 10 nucleotides matching TRBD1. J gave up 8 bases and V 5 bases, and 3 bases lay outside the gene matches. The CDR3 has 12 amino acids. Germline V gene sequence: CDR1 DFQATT, CDR2 SNEGSKA (reference sequence). In DNA form, the CDR3 reads TGCAGTGCTCTGACAGGGGGCAAGCCCCAGCATTTT. This codes for CSALTGGKPQHF.

The table lists this clonotype with many counts. The chain combines TRBV5-1 with TRBJ2-3; perhaps TRBD1 as D (5 bases). The CDR3 loop spans 14 amino acids. V gave up 3 bases and J gave up 2 bases, with 10 bases separating them. The V gene's germline CDR1 is SGHRS and CDR2 YFSETQ. The CDR3 loop reads CASSSGQNTDTQYF. In DNA form, the CDR3 reads TGCGCCAGCAGCTCCGGACAAAACACAGATACGCAGTATTTT.

Comments on this clonotype: A much larger clone is a single base away; this may be a read error. This rearrangement joins TRBV7-2 to TRBJ2-3; maybe TRBD1 (5 bases). This CDR3 region has 14 residues. The germline V gene has CDR1 SGHTA and CDR2 FQGNSA. CDR3 protein: CASSLEALTGTQYF. As DNA, the CDR3 is TGTGCCAGCAGCTTAGAAGCTCTCACAGGTACGCAGTATTTT.

On this clonotype: A much larger clone differs by one base, so this may be a read error. The chain uses TRBV6-5 and TRBJ1-1, with unresolved D. Trimming removed 2 bases at V and 1 base at J, with 11 bases between. Per the germline V gene, CDR1 is MNHEY and CDR2 is SVGAGI. CDR3 length: 15 residues. In DNA, the CDR3 is TGTGCCAGCAGTTACCGACAACAAACGAACACTGAAGCTTTCTTT. Translation: CASSYRQQTNTEAFF.

This clonotype was found many times. CDR3 nucleotides: TGTGCCAGCAGTGAAGCATGGTCCGAGACCCAGTACTTC. Translated: CASSEAWSETQYF. This chain links TRBV2 with TRBJ2-5, with no clear D. The CDR3 runs 13 residues. Trimming took off 0 bases at V and 5 bases at J, with 7 bases between the two ends. CDR1 and CDR2 from the germline V gene are SNHLY and FYNNEI. Full variable domain (outside the CDR3, taken from reference TRBV2 and TRBJ2-5): EPEVTQTPSHQVTQMGQEVILRCVPISNHLYFYWYRQILGQKVEFLVSFYNNEISEKSEIFDDQFSVERPDGSNFTLKIRSTKLEDSAMYFCASSEAWSETQYFGPGTRLLVL.

This clonotype was counted ten times or more. This rearrangement joins TRBV2 to TRBJ2-5, with 9 bases lining up with TRBD1. Germline V gives CDR1 SNHLY, CDR2 FYNNEI. The V segment lost 5 bases and the J segment 4 bases; nucleotides outside the gene matches: 8. This CDR3 is built from 15 residues. The CDR3: CASSPGDRGTETQYF. The CDR3 DNA is TGTGCCAGCAGTCCAGGCGACAGGGGGACAGAGACCCAGTACTTC.

This clonotype was observed many times. The chain is built from TRBV5-4 and TRBJ2-2; the D gene could be TRBD1 or TRBD2 (6 bases each). The CDR3 loop spans 16 amino acids. CDR1 SGHNT and CDR2 YYREEE come from the germline V gene (reference sequence). V was trimmed by 5 bases and J by 4 bases, leaving 18 bases between them. The DNA for the CDR3 is TGTGCCAGCAGACCGATGTCGGGGGCCTCCACCGGGGAGCTGTTTTTT. Translating gives CASRPMSGASTGELFF.

This clonotype was seen many times. This chain joins TRBV5-1 and TRBJ2-3; TRBD1 is a possible D gene (5 bases). Germline V CDR1 and CDR2: SGHRS, YFSETQ. The length of the CDR3 is 14 residues. Between the trimmed V and J ends, which lost 4 bases and 1 base, there was a span of 10 bases. CDR3 nucleotides: TGCGCCAGCAGCGAAGGGGCCCGCACAGATACGCAGTATTTT. It translates to CASSEGARTDTQYF. The whole variable domain, filled in from reference TRBV5-1 and TRBJ2-3, reads KAGVTQTPRYLIKTRGQQVTLSCSPISGHRSVSWYQQTPGQGLQFLFEYFSETQRNKGNFPGRFSGRQFSNSRSEMNVSTLELGDSALYLCASSEGARTDTQYFGPGTRLTVL.

Many counts were recorded for this clonotype. The CDR3, as DNA: TGTGCCAGCAGTTATACCGGGACAGCTAACACCGGGGAGCTGTTTTTT. It specifies CASSYTGTANTGELFF. The chain has TRBV2 and TRBJ2-2, with TRBD1 matching over 7 bases. Unmatched junction bases numbered 8, after V lost 5 bases and J lost 2 bases. Germline V gene lookup returns CDR1 SNHLY and CDR2 FYNNEI. The CDR3 is made up of 16 amino acids. The entire variable domain, with the rest obtained from reference TRBV2 and TRBJ2-2, is as follows: EPEVTQTPSHQVTQMGQEVILRCVPISNHLYFYWYRQILGQKVEFLVSFYNNEISEKSEIFDDQFSVERPDGSNFTLKIRSTKLEDSAMYFCASSYTGTANTGELFFGEGSRLTVL.

The DNA of the CDR3 is TGTGCCAGCAGTTTTACAGGGGTCTATAATTCACCCCTCCACTTT. It yields the protein CASSFTGVYNSPLHF. J is TRBJ1-6 and V is TRBV28, with 7 bases fitting TRBD1. The CDR3 is made up of 15 amino acids. Germline CDR1 is MDHEN and CDR2 is SYDVKM. V trimming: 3 bases; J trimming: 3 bases; junction bases outside the gene matches: 2.

This clonotype was picked up many times. The chain combines TRBV24-1 with TRBJ2-3, with TRBD2 identical over 11 bases. This CDR3 spans 16 amino acids. Per germline, CDR1 KGHDR and CDR2 SFDVKD. V shed 8 bases, J shed 0 bases, and the junction held 6 bases outside the gene matches. DNA of the CDR3: TGTGCCACCACTAAACTAGCGGGGGATAGCACAGATACGCAGTATTTT. Its protein is CATTKLAGDSTDTQYF.

This clonotype was picked up many times. This sequence joins TRBV11-2 and TRBJ2-5; D remains unclear. The CDR3 spans 13 residues. Germline lookup yields CDR1 SGHAT and CDR2 FQNNGV. V lost 8 bases and J 4 bases, leaving 14 bases between the germline ends. In nucleotides, the CDR3 is TGTGCCAGCCGGGTCCTAGGAACAGAGACCCAGTACTTC. This sequence encodes CASRVLGTETQYF.